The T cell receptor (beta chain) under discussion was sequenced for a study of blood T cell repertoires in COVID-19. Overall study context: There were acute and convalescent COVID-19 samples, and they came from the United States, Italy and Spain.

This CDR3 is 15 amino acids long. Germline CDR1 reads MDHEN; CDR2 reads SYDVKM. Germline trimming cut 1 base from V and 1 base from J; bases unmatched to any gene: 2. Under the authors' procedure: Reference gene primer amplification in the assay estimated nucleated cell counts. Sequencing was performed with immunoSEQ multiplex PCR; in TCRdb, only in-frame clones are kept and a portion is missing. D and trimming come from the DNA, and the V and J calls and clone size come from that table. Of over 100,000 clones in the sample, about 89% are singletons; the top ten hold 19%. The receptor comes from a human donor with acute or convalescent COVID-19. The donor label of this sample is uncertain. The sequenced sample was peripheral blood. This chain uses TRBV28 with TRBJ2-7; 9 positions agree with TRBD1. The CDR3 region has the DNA TGTGCCAGCAGTTTATCCGGGACAGGGTCCTACGAGCAGTACTTC. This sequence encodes CASSLSGTGSYEQYF.